Following are 10 T cell receptor beta chains from one sample sequenced in a study of cytotoxic CD8 clonotypes in ibrutinib-treated CLL. Repertoires were generated with immunoSEQ multiplex PCR, while TCRdb's copy carries only in-frame clones and drops some. This repertoire shows 250,000 or so clones, 60% to 75% found once; its top ten account for approximately 15%. The sample in question was PBMCs, obtained after 24 months of ibrutinib treatment. These receptors came from a human donor with chronic lymphocytic leukemia.

This clone has a handful of counts. The genes are TRBV11-2 and TRBJ2-3; 8 positions match TRBD2. This CDR3 is built from 16 residues. Looked up from germline, CDR1 is SGHAT and CDR2 is FQNNGV. V dropped 5 bases and J dropped 2; count of bases not matched to a gene: 9. CDR3 nucleotide sequence: TGTGCCAGCAGCCTGACTAGCGCGGTTCCCACAGATACGCAGTATTTT. Residues: CASSLTSAVPTDTQYF.

The CDR3 spells CASSLQGGYWETQYF. In DNA, the CDR3 is TGTGCCAGCTCATTACAGGGAGGGTACTGGGAGACCCAGTACTTC. This chain links TRBV18 with TRBJ2-5; D may be TRBD2 (7 bases). The CDR3 spans 15 residues. V was pared by 5 bases and J by 5 bases, with 18 bases between. CDR1 and CDR2 from the germline V gene are KGHSH and LQKENI.

This chain connects TRBV6-6 to TRBJ1-1; D is uncertain. CDR3 size: 16 residues. Germline values: CDR1 MNHNY, CDR2 SVGAGI (reference sequence). Trimming cost V 2 bases and J 0 bases, with 13 bases left between them. The CDR3 protein is CASSYVAIGLNTEAFF. In DNA, the CDR3 is TGTGCCAGCAGTTACGTTGCAATCGGTCTGAACACTGAAGCTTTCTTT.

The rearrangement links TRBV6-5 to TRBJ1-1; 7 bases align to TRBD1. The CDR3 length is 13 residues. Germline V CDR1 and CDR2: MNHEY, SVGAGI. The V segment lost 5 bases and the J segment 4 bases; nucleotides outside the gene matches: 4. The CDR3 region has the DNA TGTGCCAGCAGTACAACAGGGGTCACTGAAGCTTTCTTT. It specifies CASSTTGVTEAFF.

The chain uses TRBV30 and TRBJ1-2; D gene uncertain. The germline gives CDR1 GTSNPN, CDR2 SVGIG (reference sequence). The CDR3 is 13 residues long. V lost 2 bases, J lost 1 base, and 8 bases lay in between. The CDR3 protein is CAWSLTGNYGYTF. The DNA for the CDR3 is TGTGCCTGGAGTTTGACGGGTAACTATGGCTACACCTTC.

In DNA, the CDR3 is TGTGCCAGCAGTGAATCGGGGTGGGAGACCCAGTACTTC. It is translated as CASSESGWETQYF. This chain joins TRBV2 and TRBJ2-5; tentatively, D is TRBD2 (5 bases). Germline assignment: CDR1 SNHLY and CDR2 FYNNEI. The germline V and J ends were trimmed by 2 bases and 5 bases, with 9 bases remaining between them. The CDR3 covers 13 residues.

The V call is TRBV2, the J call TRBJ2-5; D not resolved. The CDR3 is made up of 13 amino acids. Trimming left V 7 bases short and J 5 bases short, with 14 bases between. Germline assignment: CDR1 SNHLY and CDR2 FYNNEI. The CDR3 here is CASKAWSGETQYF. In DNA form, the CDR3 reads TGTGCCAGCAAAGCTTGGTCTGGGGAGACCCAGTACTTC.

The chain combines TRBV6-5 with TRBJ2-3; D could derive from TRBD1 or TRBD2 (5 bases each). The germline V and J ends were trimmed by 10 bases and 0 bases, with 14 bases remaining between them. This CDR3 has 14 amino acids. Germline V CDR1 and CDR2: MNHEY, SVGAGI. The CDR3 loop reads CATNQGASTDTQYF. The CDR3 DNA sequence: TGTGCCACAAATCAGGGAGCTAGCACAGATACGCAGTATTTT.

The chain recombines TRBV6-5 with TRBJ1-1; 10 bases line up with TRBD1. After removal of 4 bases from V and 1 base from J, the junction contained 3 bases not matched to a gene. The CDR3 is made up of 15 amino acids. Germline-derived CDR1 and CDR2 are MNHEY and SVGAGI. The CDR3 coding sequence is TGTGCCAGCAGTTTTGACAGGGGGCAGAACACTGAAGCTTTCTTT. This sequence encodes CASSFDRGQNTEAFF.

This clone appeared a few times. The chain combines TRBV4-1 with TRBJ2-3; no reliable D call. The germline V gene encodes CDR1 MGHRA and CDR2 YSYEKL. Trimming took 0 bases from V and 6 from J, leaving 7 bases between them. CDR3 size: 13 residues. CDR3 in amino acids: CASSQDLGDTQYF. The CDR3, as DNA: TGCGCCAGCAGCCAAGATCTGGGGGATACGCAGTATTTT.